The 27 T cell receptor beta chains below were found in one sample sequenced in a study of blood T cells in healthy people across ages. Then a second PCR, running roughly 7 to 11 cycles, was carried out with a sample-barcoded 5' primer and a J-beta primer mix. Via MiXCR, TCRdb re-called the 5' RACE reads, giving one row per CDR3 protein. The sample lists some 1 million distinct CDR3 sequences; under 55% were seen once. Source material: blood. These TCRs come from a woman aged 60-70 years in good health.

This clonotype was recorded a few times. The CDR3 region is CASSLNWLGEQYF. CDR3 DNA sequence: TGCGCCAGCAGCTTGAATTGGCTGGGCGAGCAGTACTTC. The chain employs TRBV5-1 and TRBJ2-4; no clear D gene. The J call may not be correct, given that the DNA end is closer to TRBJ2-7. The germline CDR1 and CDR2 sequences are SGHRS and YFSETQ. This CDR3 has 13 residues.

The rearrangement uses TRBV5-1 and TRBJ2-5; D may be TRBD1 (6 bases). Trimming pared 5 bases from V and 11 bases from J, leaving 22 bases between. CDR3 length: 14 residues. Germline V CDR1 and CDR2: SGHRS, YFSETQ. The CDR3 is CASRTTGPSYKQYF. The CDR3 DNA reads TGCGCCAGCAGAACGACAGGTCCCAGCTACAAGCAGTACTTC.

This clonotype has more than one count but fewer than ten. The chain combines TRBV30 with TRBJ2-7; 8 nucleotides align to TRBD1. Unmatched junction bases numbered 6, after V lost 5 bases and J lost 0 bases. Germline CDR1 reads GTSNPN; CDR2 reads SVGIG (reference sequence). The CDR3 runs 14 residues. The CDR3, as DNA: TGTGCCTGGGCTGGGGGACAGGCCTCCTACGAGCAGTACTTC. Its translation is CAWAGGQASYEQYF.

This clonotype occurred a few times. Here the CDR3 DNA reads TGTGCCAGCAGCTCAGACCCCCTTCAGGGAAGGGTCCACCAAGAGACCCAGTACTTC. It specifies CASSSDPLQGRVHQETQYF. The genes are TRBV3-1 and TRBJ2-5; perhaps TRBD1 as D (5 bases). CDR3 length: 19 residues. Trimming shortened V by 5 bases and J by 0 bases, and 25 bases separated the two germline ends. The germline gives CDR1 LGHDT, CDR2 YNNKEL (reference sequence).

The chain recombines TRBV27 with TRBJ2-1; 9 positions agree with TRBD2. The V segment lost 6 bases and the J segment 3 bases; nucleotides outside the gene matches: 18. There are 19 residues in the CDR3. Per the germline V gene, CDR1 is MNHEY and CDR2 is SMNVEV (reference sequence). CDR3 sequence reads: CASSPLGVFLAGVYNEQFF. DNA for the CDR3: TGTGCCAGCAGCCCGCTGGGGGTTTTCTTAGCGGGAGTCTACAATGAGCAGTTCTTC.

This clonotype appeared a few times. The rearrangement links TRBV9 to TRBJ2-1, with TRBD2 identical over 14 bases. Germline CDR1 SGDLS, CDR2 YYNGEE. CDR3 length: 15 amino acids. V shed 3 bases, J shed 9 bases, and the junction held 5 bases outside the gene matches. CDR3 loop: CASSEGLAGVGEQFF. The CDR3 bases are TGTGCCAGCAGCGAGGGACTAGCGGGAGTGGGTGAGCAGTTCTTC.

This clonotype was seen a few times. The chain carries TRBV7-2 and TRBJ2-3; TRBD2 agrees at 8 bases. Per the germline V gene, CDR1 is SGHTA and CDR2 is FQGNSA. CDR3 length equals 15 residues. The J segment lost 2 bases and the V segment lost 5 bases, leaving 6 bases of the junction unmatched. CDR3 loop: CASSPGTRNTDTQYF. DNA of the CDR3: TGTGCCAGCAGCCCCGGGACTAGGAACACAGATACGCAGTATTTT.

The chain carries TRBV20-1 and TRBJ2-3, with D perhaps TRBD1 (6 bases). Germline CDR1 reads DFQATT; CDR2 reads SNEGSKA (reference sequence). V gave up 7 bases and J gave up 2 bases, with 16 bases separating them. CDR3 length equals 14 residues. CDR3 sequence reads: CSVRGQGNTDTQYF. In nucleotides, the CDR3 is TGCAGTGTAAGGGGTCAGGGGAACACAGATACGCAGTATTTT.

CDR3 amino acids: CASSVRVASYNEQFF. In DNA, the CDR3 is TGTGCCAGCAGCGTCCGAGTCGCCTCCTACAATGAGCAGTTCTTC. The chain links TRBV9 to TRBJ2-1, with no clear D. Trimming removed 2 bases from V and 0 bases from J, with 9 bases in between. Germline V lookup: CDR1 SGDLS, CDR2 YYNGEE. This CDR3 contains 15 residues.

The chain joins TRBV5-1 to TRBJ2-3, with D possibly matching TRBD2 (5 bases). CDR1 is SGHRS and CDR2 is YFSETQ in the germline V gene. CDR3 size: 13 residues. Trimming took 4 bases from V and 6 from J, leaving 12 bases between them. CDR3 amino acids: CASSDGIADTQYF. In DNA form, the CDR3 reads TGCGCCAGCAGCGACGGGATCGCTGATACGCAGTATTTT.

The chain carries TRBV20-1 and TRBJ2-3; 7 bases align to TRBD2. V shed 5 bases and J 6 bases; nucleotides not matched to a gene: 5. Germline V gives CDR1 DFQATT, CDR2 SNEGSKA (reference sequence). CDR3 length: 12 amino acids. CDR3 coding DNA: TGCAGTGCTCCGACTAGCTGGGATACGCAGTATTTT. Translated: CSAPTSWDTQYF.

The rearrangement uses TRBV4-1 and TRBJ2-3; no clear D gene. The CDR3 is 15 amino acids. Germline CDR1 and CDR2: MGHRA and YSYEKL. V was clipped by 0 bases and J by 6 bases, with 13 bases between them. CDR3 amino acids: CASSQDGQVKDTQYF. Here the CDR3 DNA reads TGCGCCAGCAGCCAAGATGGGCAGGTGAAGGATACGCAGTATTTT.

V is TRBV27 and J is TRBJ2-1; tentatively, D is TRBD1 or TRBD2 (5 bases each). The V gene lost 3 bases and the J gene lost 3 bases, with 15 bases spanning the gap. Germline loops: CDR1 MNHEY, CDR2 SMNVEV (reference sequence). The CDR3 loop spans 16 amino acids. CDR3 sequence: CASSFRDAWGYNEQFF. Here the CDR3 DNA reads TGTGCCAGCAGTTTTAGGGACGCCTGGGGCTACAATGAGCAGTTCTTC.

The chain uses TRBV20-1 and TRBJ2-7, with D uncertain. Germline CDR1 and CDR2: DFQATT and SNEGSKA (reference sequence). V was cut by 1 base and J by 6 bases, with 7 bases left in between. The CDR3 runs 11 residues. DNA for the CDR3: TGCAGTGCTAGAGCTGGGTTCGAGCAGTACTTC. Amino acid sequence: CSARAGFEQYF.

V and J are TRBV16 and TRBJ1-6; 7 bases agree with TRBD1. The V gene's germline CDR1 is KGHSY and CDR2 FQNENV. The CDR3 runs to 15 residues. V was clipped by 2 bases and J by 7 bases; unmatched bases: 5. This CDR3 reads CASSQRTGGNSPLHF. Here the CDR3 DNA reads TGTGCCAGCAGCCAACGGACAGGTGGGAATTCACCCCTCCACTTT.

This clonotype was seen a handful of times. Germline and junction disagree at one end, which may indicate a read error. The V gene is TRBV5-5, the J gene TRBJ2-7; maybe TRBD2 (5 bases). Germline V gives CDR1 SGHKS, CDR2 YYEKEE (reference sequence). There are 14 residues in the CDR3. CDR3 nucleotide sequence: TGTGCCAGCAGCTTGACGGGGATCCACAATGAGCAGTATTTC. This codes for CASSLTGIHNEQYF.

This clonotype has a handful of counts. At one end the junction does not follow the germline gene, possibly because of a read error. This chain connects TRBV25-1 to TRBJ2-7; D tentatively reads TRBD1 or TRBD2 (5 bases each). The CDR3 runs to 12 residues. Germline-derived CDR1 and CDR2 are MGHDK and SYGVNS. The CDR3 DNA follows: TGTGCCACCAGTTTTCAGGGACACGAGCAGTACTTC. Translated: CATSFQGHEQYF.

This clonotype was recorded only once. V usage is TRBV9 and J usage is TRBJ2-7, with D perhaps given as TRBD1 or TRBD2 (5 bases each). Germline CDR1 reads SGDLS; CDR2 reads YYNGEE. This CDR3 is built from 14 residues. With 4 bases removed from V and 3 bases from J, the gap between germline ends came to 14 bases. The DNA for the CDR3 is TGTGCCAGCAGCATAGACAGCCGGGGCTACGAGCAGTACTTC. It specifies CASSIDSRGYEQYF.

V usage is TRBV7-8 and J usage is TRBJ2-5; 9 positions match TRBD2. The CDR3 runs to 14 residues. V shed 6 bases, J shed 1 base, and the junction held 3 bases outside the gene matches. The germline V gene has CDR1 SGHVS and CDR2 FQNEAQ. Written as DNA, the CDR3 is TGTGCCAGCAGGCGGGGGGGTGCCCAAGAGACCCAGTACTTC. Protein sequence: CASRRGGAQETQYF.

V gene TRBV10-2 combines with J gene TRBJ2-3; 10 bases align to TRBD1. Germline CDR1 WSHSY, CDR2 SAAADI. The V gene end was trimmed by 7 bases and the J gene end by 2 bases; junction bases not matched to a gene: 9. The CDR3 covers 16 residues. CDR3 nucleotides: TGCGCCAGCAAAGGGACAGGGGTACCCAACACAGATACGCAGTATTTT. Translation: CASKGTGVPNTDTQYF.

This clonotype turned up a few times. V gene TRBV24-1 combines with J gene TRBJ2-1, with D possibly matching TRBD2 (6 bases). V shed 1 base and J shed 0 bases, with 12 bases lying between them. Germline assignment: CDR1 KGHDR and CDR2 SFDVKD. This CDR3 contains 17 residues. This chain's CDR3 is CATSDFGPGSSYNEQFF. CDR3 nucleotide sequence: TGTGCCACCAGTGATTTCGGTCCCGGGAGCTCCTACAATGAGCAGTTCTTC.

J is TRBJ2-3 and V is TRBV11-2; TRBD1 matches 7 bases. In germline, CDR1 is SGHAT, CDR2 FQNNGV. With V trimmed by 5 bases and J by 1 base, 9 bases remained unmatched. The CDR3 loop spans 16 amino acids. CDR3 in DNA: TGTGCCAGCAGCGACTCTACGGGACAGCGCACAGATACGCAGTATTTT. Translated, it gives CASSDSTGQRTDTQYF.

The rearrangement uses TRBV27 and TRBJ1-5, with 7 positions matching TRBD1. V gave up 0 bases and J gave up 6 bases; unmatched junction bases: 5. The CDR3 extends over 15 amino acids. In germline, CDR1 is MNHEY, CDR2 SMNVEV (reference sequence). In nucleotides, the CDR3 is TGTGCCAGCAGTTTATCGAAAGGGGGCGGTCAGCCCCAGCATTTT. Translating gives CASSLSKGGGQPQHF.

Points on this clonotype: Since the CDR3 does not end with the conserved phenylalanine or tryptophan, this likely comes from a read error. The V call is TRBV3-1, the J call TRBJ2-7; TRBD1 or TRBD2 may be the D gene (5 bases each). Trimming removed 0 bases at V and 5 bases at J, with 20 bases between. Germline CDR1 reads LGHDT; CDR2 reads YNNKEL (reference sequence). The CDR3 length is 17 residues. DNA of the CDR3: TGTGCCAGCAGCCAAGATCGGGGACCCAGGGCAAAGCACGAGCAGTACTTA. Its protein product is CASSQDRGPRAKHEQYL.

As DNA, the CDR3 is TGTGCCAGCAGAATGGACAGCCGTCTCAATCAGCCCCAGCATTTT. It codes for CASRMDSRLNQPQHF. The chain couples TRBV6-5 to TRBJ1-5; TRBD1 might be the D (6 bases). The CDR3 has 15 amino acids. The V end was cut by 6 bases, the J end by 3 bases, with 15 bases between. The germline gives CDR1 MNHEY, CDR2 SVGAGI.

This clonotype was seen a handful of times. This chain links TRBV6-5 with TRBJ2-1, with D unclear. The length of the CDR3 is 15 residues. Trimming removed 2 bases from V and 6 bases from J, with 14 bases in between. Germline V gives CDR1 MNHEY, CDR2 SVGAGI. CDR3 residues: CASSYSRLVSNEQFF. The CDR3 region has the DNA TGTGCCAGCAGTTACAGTCGGCTAGTGAGCAATGAGCAGTTCTTC.

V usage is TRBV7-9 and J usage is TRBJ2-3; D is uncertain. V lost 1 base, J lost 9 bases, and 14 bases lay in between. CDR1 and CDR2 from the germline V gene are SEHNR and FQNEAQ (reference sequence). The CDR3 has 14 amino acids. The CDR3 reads CASSLDEARYTQYF. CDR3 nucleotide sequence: TGTGCCAGCAGCTTAGATGAGGCTAGATACACGCAGTATTTT.